This T cell receptor beta chain derives from a study of OX40 agonist ivuxolimab in advanced cancers. Turning to the study itself: Hepatocellular carcinoma, melanoma, renal cell or head and neck cancer affected the dose-escalation patients. Study results and limitations: At 0.1 to 3.0 mg/kg, clonal expansion of CD4+ and CD8+ blood T cells had occurred by week 6.

Data came from immunoSEQ multiplex PCR; TCRdb stores just in-frame clones and leaves some out. The sample gives 55,000 or so clones, approximately 87% of which show up once; 5.5% to 7% is in the top ten. Per germline, CDR1 MNHEY and CDR2 SMNVEV (reference sequence). V lost 1 base and J lost 7, with 11 bases in between. This CDR3 region has 14 residues. Concerning this clone: Its antigen is unidentified.

The rearrangement joins TRBV27 to TRBJ1-5; D might be TRBD1 (5 bases). The TCR sequence derives from an adult with an advanced solid tumor such as melanoma, head and neck, liver or kidney cancer. The material was CD4+ or CD8+ T cells sorted from blood, obtained in a trial of the OX40 agonist ivuxolimab. The CDR3 DNA is TGTGCCAGCAGTTTATTCGGGGGAACCCAGCCCCAGCATTTT. As protein: CASSLFGGTQPQHF.